This TCR beta chain was profiled in a study of T cells in lung cancer brain metastases (dated by TCRdb to 2017 to 2018). Regarding the research as a whole: Of the 20 patients, more than 15 had a history of tobacco use, with a median of around 40 pack-years. DNA integrity number averaged 3.8 in both primary and metastatic specimens, with no significant difference between sites. The cohort comprised 20 or so patients contributing roughly 40 specimens, one primary lung lesion and one brain metastasis each. A median age at first diagnosis of 45 to 60 years was recorded for the patients, of whom about nine were male and about a dozen were female. A median interval of approximately 330 days was observed between acquisition of the primary and brain metastasis specimens. TCR beta CDR3 repertoires were compared between fully resected primary non-small cell lung cancers and paired brain metastases. Of the approximately 20 patients, under 19 received no interval therapy between resection of the primary and resection of the metastasis. What the study reported, not specific to this receptor: DNA fragmentation in the FFPE samples may have prevented recovery of the complete infiltrating T cell repertoire. Most clones were found to be lesion-specific, and limited overlap was observed between paired lesions (mean Morisita index roughly 0.25). Effects of preoperative corticosteroids on T cell infiltration in brain metastases could not be controlled. The ten most abundant clones made up a significantly larger repertoire fraction in brain metastases than primaries, suggesting clonal expansion. Compared with their paired primaries, brain metastases had significantly fewer unique productive clones (median about 1,500 versus 4,500).

Patients had resection either for delayed recurrence of a solitary brain metastasis or for synchronous oligometastatic disease. Patients with a history of multiple malignancies were excluded so that cancers other than NSCLC would not be included. Using marked H&E slides as a guide, tumor areas were macrodissected from about five unstained 9 to 10 um sections that had been deparaffinized. Every specimen was formalin-fixed and paraffin-embedded (FFPE). Genomic DNA was extracted using the AllPrep DNA/RNA FFPE Kit. Relative to germline, V is missing 7 bases and J is missing 9 bases, with 12 bases of the junction outside any gene match. From a lookup of the germline V gene (reference sequence), CDR1 and CDR2 are LNHDA and SQIVND. The CDR3 numbers 15 residues from cysteine through phenylalanine. Kept here is only the CDR3 DNA, which spans 45 bases and is read in frame from base 1. Between roughly 2.24 and 4.92 ug genomic DNA was input per sample, with paired samples receiving equal DNA input. TCR beta libraries were constructed in two PCR steps with the immunoSEQ hsTCRbeta Kit, which uses multiplexed V and J gene primers. The pooled libraries, together with positive and negative controls, were sequenced on an Illumina MiSeq running a 100-cycle paired-end protocol. Turning to the authors' computational methods: The immunoSEQ vendor processed the raw data into normalized, annotated TCR beta repertoire reports. Richness was defined as the number of unique clones by nucleotide sequence, and the iChao1 and Efron-Thisted estimators were used to extrapolate total richness. Pielou's evenness, Simpson's index, top-ten clone proportional abundance, and Morisita overlap index were used to characterize and compare paired lesions. In TCRdb, the immuneACCESS table is reduced to in-frame sequences with V and J assigned. These tables do not hold every clone; where another copy was compared, an unresolved V gene accounts for under half, and the others remain unexplained. Clone size and the V and J calls come from that table; the DNA yielded D and trimming. This sample has about a thousand clones in its table, and about 92% of those were observed once. The top ten constitute about 3% of the sample.

This clone was seen a single time. This clone's antigen is unknown. Base qualities are not provided; no much larger clone lies one nucleotide away. Sequenced sample: tumor tissue from the primary lung tumor. What this sample's cell subset or site label stands for: primary lung cancer lesion. This clonotype originated in a woman aged 40 to 49 with non-small cell lung cancer. The rearrangement joined TRBV19 to TRBJ1-6; 7 middle bases align to TRBD1. CDR3 reads: CASTQTRWDSSPLHF. The nucleotide sequence reads as follows: TGTGCCAGTACCCAGACGAGGTGGGACAGTTCACCCCTCCACTTT.